Presented here are 26 T cell receptor beta chains from one specimen sequenced in a study of monozygotic twins with inflammatory bowel disease. After re-calling the 5' RACE reads, TCRdb lists one entry per CDR3 protein, DNA absent. Recorded for this sample: under 150,000 distinct CDR3 sequences. Material: blood. These TCRs come from a human donor with ulcerative colitis or Crohn's disease, or a healthy co-twin of an affected twin (not recorded which).

This chain links TRBV7-2 with TRBJ2-1; TCRdb names TRBD1, which stays unverified in the absence of DNA. The length of the CDR3 is 12 residues. Per germline, CDR1 SGHTA and CDR2 FQGNSA. The CDR3 sequence: CASSRGHNEQFF.

The rearrangement joins TRBV5-1 to TRBJ2-2. The CDR3 totals 14 residues. Germline V gene sequence: CDR1 SGHRS, CDR2 YFSETQ. CDR3 region: CASSSGQITGELFF.

The chain couples TRBV20-1 to TRBJ2-1; the D call of TRBD1 rests on TCRdb alone, since no DNA is present to check it. Germline V gene sequence: CDR1 DFQATT, CDR2 SNEGSKA (reference sequence). The CDR3 has 11 amino acids. The CDR3 reads CSASPTVEQFF.

CDR3: CASSQDYRGNLDTQYF. The chain links TRBV4-3 to TRBJ2-3; TCRdb outputs TRBD1, but without DNA this stays unchecked. CDR3 length equals 16 residues. In germline, CDR1 is LGHNA, CDR2 YSLEER.

This chain connects TRBV7-9 to TRBJ2-7; TCRdb's D call, TRBD1, is unchecked because there is no DNA. Germline assignment: CDR1 SEHNR and CDR2 FQNEAQ (reference sequence). This CDR3 contains 14 residues. The CDR3 loop is CASSSRTDSYEQYF.

The chain couples TRBV12-3 or TRBV12-4 to TRBJ2-1; TCRdb selects TRBD2, and the lack of DNA leaves this call unchecked. This CDR3 region has 17 residues. The CDR3 reads CASSFLFSGGGYNEQFF.

The gene calls are TRBV5-1 and TRBJ2-1; there is no DNA to check the TCRdb D call of TRBD1. Germline V gene sequence: CDR1 SGHRS, CDR2 YFSETQ. The CDR3 covers 15 residues. The CDR3 sequence: CASSKYSGTNNEQFF.

J is TRBJ2-5 and V is TRBV4-1; the D call of TRBD1 rests on TCRdb alone, since no DNA is present to check it. The CDR3 consists of 15 residues. The germline V gene has CDR1 MGHRA and CDR2 YSYEKL. The CDR3 spells CASSQIEGTQETQYF.

The rearrangement joins TRBV6-5 to TRBJ1-1. The V gene's germline CDR1 is MNHEY and CDR2 SVGAGI. This CDR3 comprises 15 residues. This CDR3 reads CASSYSTGRATEAFF.

The chain uses TRBV14 and TRBJ2-5; TCRdb returns TRBD2, unconfirmable since there is no DNA. CDR1 is SGHDN, CDR2 FVKESK, per germline. There are 14 residues in the CDR3. This CDR3 reads CASSPRWRRETQYF. Full variable domain (missing parts from reference TRBV14 and TRBJ2-5): EAGVTQFPSHSVIEKGQTVTLRCDPISGHDNLYWYRRVMGKEIKFLLHFVKESKQDESGMPNNRFLAERTGGTYSTLKVQPAELEDSGVYFCASSPRWRRETQYFGPGTRLLVL.

This rearrangement joins TRBV20-1 to TRBJ2-3. Germline V gives CDR1 DFQATT, CDR2 SNEGSKA (reference sequence). CDR3 length: 15 amino acids. The CDR3 loop reads CSARGFGRSTDTQYF.

The chain links TRBV7-2 to TRBJ2-2; TCRdb's D gene call, TRBD1, goes unchecked for lack of DNA. Germline CDR1 SGHTA, CDR2 FQGNSA. This CDR3 comprises 15 residues. This CDR3 reads CASSLRGSRTGELFF.

This sequence joins TRBV12-3 or TRBV12-4 and TRBJ1-1; absent DNA, TCRdb's TRBD1 call cannot be checked. This CDR3 region has 12 residues. CDR3 loop: CAKRGGDTEAFF.

V usage is TRBV6-1 and J usage is TRBJ2-3; checking the TCRdb D call of TRBD1 is not possible without DNA. The CDR3 has 16 amino acids. Looked up from germline, CDR1 is MNHNS and CDR2 is SASEGT. The CDR3 region is CASRHERDSATDTQYF.

V and J are TRBV29-1 and TRBJ1-4; checking the TCRdb D call of TRBD1 is not possible without DNA. From germline, CDR1 is SQVTM and CDR2 ANQGSEA. The CDR3 extends over 16 amino acids. The CDR3 reads CSVGDRTGATNEKLFF.

This chain joins TRBV2 and TRBJ2-7; TCRdb's assignment of TRBD1 cannot be checked, as there is no DNA. Germline V lookup: CDR1 SNHLY, CDR2 FYNNEI. This CDR3 has 16 amino acids. The chain's CDR3 is CASSRSETGVSYEQYF.

This chain links TRBV5-1 with TRBJ2-2; TCRdb gives TRBD1 as the D gene, but with no DNA this cannot be confirmed. Per the germline V gene, CDR1 is SGHRS and CDR2 is YFSETQ. The CDR3 contains 21 residues. The CDR3 region is CASSRLGGVRSYMRMTGELFF.

The CDR3 is CASFDLRNTGELFF. The V and J genes are TRBV27 and TRBJ2-2. Germline V CDR1 and CDR2: MNHEY, SMNVEV (reference sequence). The CDR3 extends over 14 amino acids.

V gene TRBV20-1 combines with J gene TRBJ2-3; TCRdb names TRBD1, which stays unverified in the absence of DNA. This CDR3 region has 14 residues. CDR1 and CDR2 from the germline V gene are DFQATT and SNEGSKA (reference sequence). The CDR3 is CSARPGGGSDTQYF.

This chain joins TRBV5-6 and TRBJ2-3; TCRdb reports TRBD1, a call that lacks DNA to check it against. Germline loops: CDR1 SGHDT, CDR2 YYEEEE. The CDR3 is 17 residues long. The CDR3 loop is CASSLGPGGHLTDTQYF.

CDR3: CASSLDRETGELFF. V is TRBV5-1 and J is TRBJ2-2. This CDR3 is built from 14 residues. CDR1 SGHRS and CDR2 YFSETQ come from the germline V gene.

The CDR3 reads CARQAGESTDTQYF. The chain is built from TRBV2 and TRBJ2-3; TCRdb proposes TRBD1, but this gene call is untestable without DNA. The CDR3 sequence is 14 residues long. Germline V gives CDR1 SNHLY, CDR2 FYNNEI.

The chain is built from TRBV7-9 and TRBJ1-1; TCRdb reports TRBD1, a call that lacks DNA to check it against. This CDR3 region has 15 residues. CDR1 is SEHNR and CDR2 is FQNEAQ in the germline V gene (reference sequence). CDR3: CASSLRGQGIPEAFF.

The V gene is TRBV6-5, the J gene TRBJ2-5; TCRdb picks TRBD1, but there is no DNA to check that call. CDR1 is MNHEY and CDR2 is SVGAGI in the germline V gene. There are 14 residues in the CDR3. CDR3 sequence: CASSYGTAQETQYF.

The chain is built from TRBV5-1 and TRBJ1-2; TCRdb selects TRBD1, and the lack of DNA leaves this call unchecked. The germline V gene has CDR1 SGHRS and CDR2 YFSETQ. This CDR3 has 16 amino acids. CDR3 sequence reads: CATSIQPGTANYGYTF.

The V call is TRBV5-6, the J call TRBJ1-1. CDR1 and CDR2 (germline): SGHDT, YYEEEE. The length of the CDR3 is 14 residues. CDR3 in amino acids: CASSLRGKNTEAFF.